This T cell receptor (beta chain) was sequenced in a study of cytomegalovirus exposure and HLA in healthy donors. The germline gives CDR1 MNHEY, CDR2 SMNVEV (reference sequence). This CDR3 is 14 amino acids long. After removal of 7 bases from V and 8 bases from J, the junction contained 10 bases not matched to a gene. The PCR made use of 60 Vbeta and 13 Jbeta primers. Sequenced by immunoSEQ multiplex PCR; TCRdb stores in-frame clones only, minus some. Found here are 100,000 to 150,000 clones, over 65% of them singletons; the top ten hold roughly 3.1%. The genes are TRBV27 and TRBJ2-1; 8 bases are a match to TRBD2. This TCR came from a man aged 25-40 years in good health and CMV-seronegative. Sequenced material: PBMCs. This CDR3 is CASMPVGGGDEQFF. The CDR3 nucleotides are TGTGCCAGCATGCCCGTCGGGGGGGGCGATGAGCAGTTCTTC.